Listed here are 17 T cell receptor beta chains from one sample, sequenced in a study of blood T cell repertoires in COVID-19. Clones were sequenced by immunoSEQ multiplex PCR, and TCRdb holds only the in-frame ones, with some missing. The data contain hundreds of thousands of clones, 75% to 90% of them singletons. Sequencing was performed on PBMCs or T cells enriched from blood (not recorded which). The receptors were gathered from a man between 25 and 39 years old who had recovered from COVID-19.

This clone was counted only a few times. The gene calls are TRBV3-1 (or the pseudogene TRBV3-2) and TRBJ2-2; the match to TRBD2 covers 10 bases. With V trimmed by 2 bases and J by 6 bases, 12 bases remained unmatched. This CDR3 is 18 amino acids long. The germline CDR1 and CDR2 sequences are LGHDT and YNNKEL (reference sequence). CDR3 in amino acids: CASSQFASGSLRSGELFF. The CDR3 DNA is TGTGCCAGCAGCCAATTCGCTAGCGGGAGTTTGCGTTCCGGGGAGCTGTTTTTT.

CDR3 residues: CASSYSGRHTQYF. CDR3 DNA: TGTGCCAGCAGTTACTCGGGGCGTCATACGCAGTATTTT. J is TRBJ2-3 and V is TRBV6-5; TRBD1 is a possible D gene (5 bases). The CDR3 totals 13 residues. V was trimmed by 0 bases and J by 7 bases, leaving 8 bases between them. Per the germline V gene, CDR1 is MNHEY and CDR2 is SVGAGI.

This clone was observed once. The chain combines TRBV30 with TRBJ2-7, with a tentative D call TRBD1 (5 bases). Germline CDR1 GTSNPN, CDR2 SVGIG (reference sequence). V lost 0 bases, J lost 10 bases, and 19 bases lay in between. This CDR3 is 14 amino acids long. The CDR3 here is CAWSVGGLLQGQYF. CDR3 coding DNA: TGTGCCTGGAGTGTTGGCGGTCTTCTCCAGGGACAGTACTTC.

This clone was recorded once. This chain links TRBV28 with TRBJ1-2; 7 bases fit TRBD1. The germline CDR1 and CDR2 sequences are MDHEN and SYDVKM. This CDR3 contains 14 residues. V trimming: 5 bases; J trimming: 8 bases; junction bases outside the gene matches: 11. The CDR3 DNA follows: TGTGCCAGCAGTCTGACAGGGTACAAAGTAGGCTACACCTTC. Translating it yields CASSLTGYKVGYTF.

CDR3 sequence (DNA): TGTGCCAGCAGCTTAGATCACGGGAGCTCCTATAATTCACCCCTCCACTTT. Its translation is CASSLDHGSSYNSPLHF. The chain links TRBV11-2 to TRBJ1-6; D remains unclear. In germline, CDR1 is SGHAT, CDR2 FQNNGV. CDR3 length equals 17 residues. V shed 0 bases and J shed 0 bases, with 9 bases lying between them.

The gene calls are TRBV5-1 and TRBJ2-7; 8 nucleotides match TRBD1. Germline CDR1 SGHRS, CDR2 YFSETQ. The CDR3 runs 16 residues. V lost 5 bases, J lost 2 bases, and 12 bases stayed unmatched. The CDR3 region is CASRWGQGANPYEQYF. CDR3 DNA: TGCGCCAGCAGGTGGGGGCAGGGGGCGAATCCCTACGAGCAGTACTTC.

The CDR3 region is CASRRDRLTEAFF. The DNA for the CDR3 is TGTGCCAGCAGGCGGGACAGGCTCACTGAAGCTTTCTTT. The chain links TRBV2 to TRBJ1-1; 8 bases fit TRBD1. The junction had 4 bases not matched to a gene; V was cut back by 6 bases and J by 4 bases. The CDR3 spans 13 residues. Germline V gene data show CDR1 as SNHLY and CDR2 as FYNNEI.

The chain employs TRBV10-3 and TRBJ2-7; 8 nucleotides align to TRBD2. CDR1 ENHRY and CDR2 SYGVKD come from the germline V gene. The V segment lost 3 bases and the J segment 0 bases; nucleotides outside the gene matches: 1. The CDR3 runs to 14 residues. In DNA form, the CDR3 reads TGTGCCATCAGTGACCGGGGGGGCTCCTACGAGCAGTACTTC. Its protein is CAISDRGGSYEQYF.

The chain is built from TRBV10-1 and TRBJ1-2; TRBD1 matches at 11 bases. V gave up 5 bases and J gave up 6 bases; unmatched junction bases: 8. Germline values: CDR1 WNHNN, CDR2 SYGVQD (reference sequence). This CDR3 spans 15 amino acids. The CDR3 nucleotides read TGCGCCAGCAGTAATAGCGGACAGGGGGCTGATGGCTACACCTTC. The encoded protein is CASSNSGQGADGYTF.

This clone came up once. The chain carries TRBV30 and TRBJ2-3, with D perhaps TRBD1 (9 bases). V lost 2 bases and J lost 1, with 19 bases in between. CDR3 length: 17 amino acids. Germline V gene data show CDR1 as GTSNPN and CDR2 as SVGIG (reference sequence). The CDR3 protein is CAWSLGQGTSGTDTQYF. The CDR3 DNA reads TGTGCCTGGAGTTTAGGACAGGGGACTAGTGGCACAGATACGCAGTATTTT.

The chain employs TRBV27 and TRBJ2-7; the D gene is possibly TRBD1 (6 bases). V lost 5 bases to trimming and J lost 2 bases, with 10 bases between them. CDR1 and CDR2 (germline): MNHEY, SMNVEV (reference sequence). The CDR3 contains 13 residues. The CDR3 DNA is TGTGCCAGCAGTGGACAGTCAGCCTACGAGCAGTACTTC. This encodes CASSGQSAYEQYF.

V gene TRBV28 combines with J gene TRBJ2-3, with TRBD2 identical over 8 bases. The germline CDR1 and CDR2 sequences are MDHEN and SYDVKM. V trimming: 7 bases; J trimming: 7 bases; junction bases outside the gene matches: 16. The CDR3 has 16 amino acids. CDR3: CASTLTPSGSFNTQYF. In DNA, the CDR3 is TGTGCCAGCACCCTAACCCCGAGCGGGAGTTTTAATACGCAGTATTTT. The entire variable domain, with the rest obtained from reference TRBV28 and TRBJ2-3, is as follows: DVKVTQSSRYLVKRTGEKVFLECVQDMDHENMFWYRQDPGLGLRLIYFSYDVKMKEKGDIPEGYSVSREKKERFSLILESASTNQTSMYLCASTLTPSGSFNTQYFGPGTRLTVL.

This chain uses TRBV28 with TRBJ1-1, with D uncertain. V was pared by 2 bases and J by 7 bases, with 8 bases between. The CDR3 runs to 12 residues. Germline assignment: CDR1 MDHEN and CDR2 SYDVKM. The CDR3, as DNA: TGTGCCAGCAGTTTACGGTACGTTGAAGCTTTCTTT. It codes for CASSLRYVEAFF. Full variable domain (rest looked up from reference TRBV28 and TRBJ1-1): DVKVTQSSRYLVKRTGEKVFLECVQDMDHENMFWYRQDPGLGLRLIYFSYDVKMKEKGDIPEGYSVSREKKERFSLILESASTNQTSMYLCASSLRYVEAFFGQGTRLTVV.

The chain recombines TRBV5-1 with TRBJ1-1; D is unresolved. This CDR3 spans 17 amino acids. Trimming took off 4 bases at V and 0 bases at J, with 19 bases between the two ends. The germline V gene has CDR1 SGHRS and CDR2 YFSETQ. The CDR3 region has the DNA TGCGCCAGCAGCGAGCTTGGCGGATTCCTCATGAACACTGAAGCTTTCTTT. Translation gives CASSELGGFLMNTEAFF. Variable domain in full (rest from reference TRBV5-1 and TRBJ1-1): KAGVTQTPRYLIKTRGQQVTLSCSPISGHRSVSWYQQTPGQGLQFLFEYFSETQRNKGNFPGRFSGRQFSNSRSEMNVSTLELGDSALYLCASSELGGFLMNTEAFFGQGTRLTVV.

This clone was picked up a small number of times. The chain is built from TRBV5-1 and TRBJ2-7; 11 bases fit TRBD2. J lost 6 bases, V lost 4 bases, and 9 bases had no gene match. The CDR3 totals 15 residues. CDR1 and CDR2 from the germline V gene are SGHRS and YFSETQ. CDR3 amino acids: CASSANSGRALEQYF. The CDR3 bases are TGCGCCAGCAGCGCAAATAGCGGGAGGGCCCTCGAGCAGTACTTC.

V and J are TRBV3-1 (or the pseudogene TRBV3-2) and TRBJ1-5; D might be TRBD1 (5 bases). Germline V gives CDR1 LGHDT, CDR2 YNNKEL (reference sequence). The V end lost 4 bases, the J end lost 5 bases, and 12 bases lay between the germline ends. The CDR3 runs to 14 residues. The CDR3 DNA sequence: TGTGCCAGCAGCCGCGGGACCGGGGATCAGCCCCAGCATTTT. It encodes CASSRGTGDQPQHF.

This rearrangement joins TRBV11-2 to TRBJ2-7, with TRBD1 matching 8 bases. After removal of 4 bases from V and 5 bases from J, the junction contained 10 bases not matched to a gene. The germline V gene has CDR1 SGHAT and CDR2 FQNNGV. The CDR3 runs 15 residues. As DNA, the CDR3 is TGTGCCAGCAGCTCCAGGGGGCGTTCGCTCGACGAGCAGTACTTC. It yields the protein CASSSRGRSLDEQYF.